These T cell receptor beta chains were read from a single sample in a study of Graves' ophthalmopathy and Graves' hyperthyroidism. TCRdb recomputed calls from the multiplex PCR reads with MiXCR, one row per CDR3 protein. This table holds under 350,000 distinct CDR3 sequences, roughly a sixth found once. The specimen was peripheral blood. These receptors were taken from an adult man with Graves' ophthalmopathy. Both conserved end residues are part of each CDR3. A D gene is named only where the DNA matches it firmly. The listing skips clone size in some rows; elsewhere it reads once, few, many or a size class.

V,J,size,D,CDR3,DNA
TRBV11-2,TRBJ1-1,many,.,CASSESWGTEAFF,TGTGCCAGCAGCGAATCTTGGGGCACTGAAGCTTTCTTT
TRBV7-9,TRBJ2-7,many,.,CASSLPRRDPYEQYF,TGTGCCAGCAGCCTCCCCCGCCGGGATCCCTACGAGCAGTACTTC
TRBV20-1,TRBJ2-7,many,TRBD2,CSARDGAGEGSYEQYF,TGCAGTGCTAGAGATGGCGCGGGGGAAGGCTCCTACGAGCAGTACTTC
TRBV27,TRBJ1-2,many,.,CASRARYGYTF,TGTGCCAGCAGGGCCCGCTATGGCTACACCTTC
TRBV5-8,TRBJ1-1,many,.,CASSLFQNTEAFF,TGTGCCAGCAGCTTGTTTCAGAACACTGAAGCTTTCTTT
TRBV12-5,TRBJ2-5,many,TRBD2,CASGTGLPLETQYF,TGTGCTAGTGGTACGGGACTACCTCTCGAGACCCAGTACTTC
TRBV19,TRBJ2-2,many,.,CASSITGTRFSGELFF,TGTGCCAGTAGTATCACCGGGACAAGGTTTTCCGGGGAGCTGTTTTTT
TRBV10-3,TRBJ1-2,many,.,CAISEEEAYGYTF,TGTGCCATCAGTGAGGAGGAGGCCTATGGCTACACCTTC
TRBV6-1,TRBJ1-1,once,.,CASSPKSWDTEAFF,TGTGCCAGCAGTCCGAAGAGTTGGGACACTGAAGCTTTCTTT
TRBV28,TRBJ2-7,few,TRBD2,CASTTHETSGSFYEQYF,TGTGCCAGCACCACCCACGAGACTAGCGGGAGTTTCTACGAGCAGTACTTC
TRBV19,TRBJ1-1,many,.,CASSIGQGKIMNTEAFF,TGTGCCAGTAGTATAGGGCAGGGGAAGATTATGAACACTGAAGCTTTCTTT
TRBV6-1,TRBJ1-3,many,.,CASSQSQGIKWTGNTIYF,TGTGCCAGCAGTCAATCACAGGGAATTAAATGGACTGGAAACACCATATATTTT
TRBV9,TRBJ2-7,many,.,CASNIDGGDEQYF,TGTGCCAGCAACATCGACGGAGGGGACGAGCAGTACTTC
TRBV20-1,TRBJ2-5,many,TRBD2,CSARSSGLAGPQETQYF,TGCAGTGCTAGATCCTCAGGGTTAGCGGGGCCCCAAGAGACCCAGTACTTC
TRBV11-1,TRBJ1-1,few,.,CATDLYPASSGVPEAFF,TGTGCCACCGATCTTTACCCCGCCTCGTCGGGCGTCCCTGAAGCTTTCTTT
TRBV9,TRBJ2-5,.,TRBD2,CASSVATGTSGQETQYF,TGTGCCAGCAGCGTTGCCACCGGGACTAGCGGACAAGAGACCCAGTACTTC
TRBV28,TRBJ2-5,.,.,CASSVVKGETQYF,TGTGCCAGCAGTGTCGTCAAGGGAGAGACCCAGTACTTC
TRBV3-1,TRBJ1-5,many,.,CASSQDSRKGQPQHF,TGTGCCAGCAGCCAAGATTCTCGTAAGGGTCAGCCCCAGCATTTT
TRBV28,TRBJ1-1,many,.,CASTLAGSAEAFF,TGTGCCAGTACCTTGGCAGGGTCCGCTGAAGCTTTCTTT
TRBV7-9,TRBJ1-1,many,.,CASSFRINTEAFF,TGTGCCAGCAGCTTTAGGATAAACACTGAAGCTTTCTTT
TRBV19,TRBJ2-7,many,.,CASSISGSSYEQYF,TGTGCCAGTAGTATTTCGGGGAGCTCCTACGAGCAGTACTTC
TRBV7-2,TRBJ2-7,many,.,CASSFDRGRYEQYF,TGTGCCAGCAGCTTCGACCGAGGGCGGTACGAGCAGTACTTC
TRBV15,TRBJ2-7,many,.,CATSRHRGGEQYF,TGTGCCACCAGCAGGCACAGGGGGGGAGAGCAGTACTTC
TRBV4-1,TRBJ1-1,many,.,CASSQGQGSNTEAFF,TGCGCCAGCAGCCAAGGCCAGGGTTCAAACACTGAAGCTTTCTTT
TRBV6-2/TRBV6-3,TRBJ1-1,many,TRBD1,CASRNRGLAEAFF,TGTGCCAGCAGAAACAGGGGGCTCGCTGAAGCTTTCTTT
TRBV11-3,TRBJ2-7,many,.,CASSLHRGSYEQYF,TGTGCCAGCAGCTTACACCGCGGATCCTACGAGCAGTACTTC
TRBV28,TRBJ2-7,.,.,CASSGGTAGGQYF,TGTGCCAGCAGTGGGGGAACTGCCGGTGGGCAGTACTTC
TRBV12-3/TRBV12-4,TRBJ2-7,many,TRBD2,CASSRRLAGSSYEQYF,TGTGCCAGCAGCCGAAGACTAGCGGGATCATCCTACGAGCAGTACTTC
TRBV6-1,TRBJ2-2,many,.,CASSRSSDATNTGELFF,TGTGCCAGCAGCCGAAGCTCGGACGCAACGAACACCGGGGAGCTGTTTTTT
TRBV12-3/TRBV12-4,TRBJ1-2,.,TRBD1,CASSQDRGWLYGYTF,TGTGCCAGCAGCCAGGACAGGGGTTGGTTGTATGGCTACACCTTC
TRBV10-3,TRBJ2-7,many,TRBD1,CAISDQGAMNEQYF,TGTGCCATCAGTGATCAGGGGGCCATGAACGAGCAGTACTTC
TRBV28,TRBJ2-5,many,TRBD1,CASSFRTGGFETQYF,TGTGCCAGCAGTTTCAGGACAGGGGGCTTCGAGACCCAGTACTTC
TRBV18,TRBJ2-5,many,.,CASSIGSEETQYF,TGTGCCAGCTCAATCGGCAGTGAAGAGACCCAGTACTTC
TRBV2,TRBJ2-2,many,.,CASSEETGELFF,TGTGCCAGCAGTGAGGAAACCGGGGAGCTGTTTTTT
TRBV30,TRBJ1-1,many,.,CAWGQNTEAFF,TGTGCCTGGGGCCAGAACACTGAAGCTTTCTTT
TRBV5-1,TRBJ2-7,.,TRBD2,CASSLIAGSYEQYF,TGCGCCAGCAGCTTGATAGCGGGCTCCTACGAGCAGTACTTC
TRBV11-2,TRBJ2-5,few,TRBD1,CASSRDRPLTTPQETQYF,TGTGCCAGCAGCCGGGACAGGCCATTGACGACCCCGCAAGAGACCCAGTACTTC
TRBV27,TRBJ2-5,many,.,CASSQGNQDSAHF,TGTGCCAGCAGCCAAGGGAACCAGGACTCCGCGCACTTC
TRBV5-1,TRBJ2-7,many,TRBD1,CASSLKQGESYEQYF,TGCGCCAGCAGCTTGAAACAGGGGGAGTCCTACGAGCAGTACTTC
TRBV14,TRBJ2-6,many,.,CASIDSSGANVLTF,TGTGCCAGCATCGACAGCTCTGGGGCCAACGTCCTGACTTTC
TRBV12-3/TRBV12-4,TRBJ1-1,many,.,CASSAGGDSEAFF,TGTGCCAGCAGTGCCGGAGGAGACTCTGAAGCTTTCTTT
TRBV30,TRBJ2-2,many,.,CAWTRGAGELFF,TGTGCCTGGACGAGGGGGGCCGGGGAGCTGTTTTTT
TRBV6-1,TRBJ1-1,many,.,CASSKERTATEAFF,TGTGCCAGCAGTAAAGAGCGGACAGCCACTGAAGCTTTCTTT
TRBV18,TRBJ1-2,many,TRBD1,CASSPTGINYGYTF,TGTGCCAGCTCCCCGACAGGGATCAACTATGGCTACACCTTC
TRBV5-1,TRBJ2-7,many,TRBD1,CASSSSGQDYEQYF,TGCGCCAGCAGCAGCTCGGGACAGGACTACGAGCAGTACTTC
TRBV11-2,TRBJ2-5,many,TRBD2,CASSKGTSEPQETQYF,TGTGCCAGCAGCAAAGGGACTAGCGAGCCACAAGAGACCCAGTACTTC
TRBV28,TRBJ2-7,.,TRBD2,CATRGAGTSDSYEQYF,TGTGCCACCCGCGGGGCCGGGACTAGCGATTCCTACGAGCAGTACTTC
TRBV29-1,TRBJ1-5,few,TRBD1,CSVAEGQGRGQPQHF,TGCAGCGTTGCTGAGGGACAGGGTAGAGGGCAGCCCCAGCATTTT
TRBV6-1,TRBJ1-1,many,.,CASSEKPPLPVGAFF,TGTGCCAGCAGTGAAAAGCCCCCCCTGCCAGTGGGCGCTTTCTTT
TRBV6-5,TRBJ2-2,.,.,CASSYEGVGDTGELFF,TGTGCCAGCAGTTATGAGGGAGTCGGGGACACCGGGGAGCTGTTTTTT
TRBV6-2/TRBV6-3,TRBJ2-3,many,TRBD1,CASSYSRGQGRLDTQYF,TGTGCCAGCAGTTACTCTCGGGGACAGGGAAGGTTAGATACGCAGTATTTT
TRBV7-8,TRBJ2-7,many,.,CASSLGTTTLYVYEQYF,TGTGCCAGCAGCTTAGGGACAACAACGCTGTATGTCTACGAGCAGTACTTC
TRBV30,TRBJ2-7,many,.,CAWSATSASEQYF,TGTGCCTGGAGTGCAACCTCGGCCAGCGAGCAGTACTTC
TRBV6-5,TRBJ2-7,many,.,CASSNQGDRPYEQYF,TGTGCCAGCAGTAACCAGGGCGACAGACCTTACGAGCAGTACTTC
TRBV12-3/TRBV12-4,TRBJ2-5,many,TRBD1,CASSLGTGSIETQYF,TGTGCCAGCAGTCTTGGGACAGGTTCGATCGAGACCCAGTACTTC
TRBV30,TRBJ1-2,many,.,CAWRLTTTSNYGYTF,TGTGCCTGGAGGCTAACAACAACATCGAACTATGGCTACACCTTC
TRBV7-3,TRBJ2-7,.,TRBD1,CASSLEKGTGYAEQYF,TGTGCCAGCAGCTTAGAGAAGGGGACAGGGTATGCCGAGCAGTACTTC
TRBV28,TRBJ2-7,many,.,CASSPPGAGGYEQYF,TGTGCCAGCAGTCCCCCCGGGGCAGGCGGGTACGAGCAGTACTTC
TRBV7-8,TRBJ2-7,many,.,CASSPPRRDEQYF,TGTGCCAGCAGCCCACCCCGAAGGGACGAGCAGTACTTC